This TCR beta chain was documented in a study of monozygotic twins with inflammatory bowel disease. The CDR3 runs to 14 residues. Germline CDR1 and CDR2: LGHDT and YNNKEL (reference sequence). A note on this clonotype: Its target is not known.

TCRdb re-called the 5' RACE reads; every CDR3 protein appears as one record, without DNA. The repertoire table contains 300,000 to 400,000 distinct CDR3 sequences. Findings and caveats of the study: It was in IBD patients that TCRbeta diversity (inverse Simpson) was lower than in healthy co-twins. Clonotypes shared with others were fewer in IBD patients than in healthy twins, especially with disease activity. Twin concordance left repertoire similarity unchanged, with limited power a possible explanation for this lack of difference. Varying immunosuppressive regimens may have increased patient repertoire variability.

The rearrangement uses TRBV3-1 and TRBJ2-1; with no DNA, the TCRdb D assignment of TRBD2 cannot be verified. The sample comprised blood. The receptor was isolated from a human donor with ulcerative colitis or Crohn's disease, or a healthy co-twin of an affected twin (not recorded which). CDR3 region: CASSQGLAGDEQFF.